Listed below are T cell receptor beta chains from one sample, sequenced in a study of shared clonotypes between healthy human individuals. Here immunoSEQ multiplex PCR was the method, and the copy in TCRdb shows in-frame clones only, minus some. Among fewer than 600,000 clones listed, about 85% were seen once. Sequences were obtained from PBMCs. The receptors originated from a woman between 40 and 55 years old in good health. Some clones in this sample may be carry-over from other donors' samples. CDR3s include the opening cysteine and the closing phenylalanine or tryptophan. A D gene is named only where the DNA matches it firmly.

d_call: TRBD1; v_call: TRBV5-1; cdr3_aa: CASSLGTGELYEQYF
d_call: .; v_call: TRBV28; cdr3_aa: CASIRTGWSPLHF
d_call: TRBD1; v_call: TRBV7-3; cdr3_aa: CASSLGTAALYTQYF
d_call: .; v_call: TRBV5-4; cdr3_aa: CASSPVSTETYGYTF
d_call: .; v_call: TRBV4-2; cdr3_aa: CASSQEGETQYF
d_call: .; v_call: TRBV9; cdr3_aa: CASSHGATKEAFF
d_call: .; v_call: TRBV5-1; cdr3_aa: CASSLGKSPIRRGYEQYF
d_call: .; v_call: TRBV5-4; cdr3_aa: CASSLGGANTGELFF
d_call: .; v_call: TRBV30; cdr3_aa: CAWSVRRGEITDTQYF
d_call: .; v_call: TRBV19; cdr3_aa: CASSIATGSTDTQYF
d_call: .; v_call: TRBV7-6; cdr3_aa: CASSLKETQYF
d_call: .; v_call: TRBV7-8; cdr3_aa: CASSLVYGGLNTGELFF
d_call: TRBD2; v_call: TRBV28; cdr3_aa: CASSLPGLARETQYF
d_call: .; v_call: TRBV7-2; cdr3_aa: CASSPRQYSNQPQHF
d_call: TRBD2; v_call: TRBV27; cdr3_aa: CASISSGTYEQYF
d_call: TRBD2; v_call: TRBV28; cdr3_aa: CASSLSGGSGRPKNIQYF
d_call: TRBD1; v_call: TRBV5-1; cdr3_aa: CASSTGTGGTYEQYF
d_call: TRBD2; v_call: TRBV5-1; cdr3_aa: CASSPGTTDNEQFF
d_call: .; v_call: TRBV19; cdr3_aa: CASSWSLYSNQPQHF
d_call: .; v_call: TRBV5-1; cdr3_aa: CASSFQGAEGYTF
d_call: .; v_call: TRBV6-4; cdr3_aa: CASSESVGAPYEQYF
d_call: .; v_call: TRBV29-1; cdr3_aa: CSVSQGRMTDTQYF
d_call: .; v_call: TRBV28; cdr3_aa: CASSLAGKQFF
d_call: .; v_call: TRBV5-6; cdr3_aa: CASSGSTPSWTYEQYF
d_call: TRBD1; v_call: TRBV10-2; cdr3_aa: CASRGSDRGDGYGYTF
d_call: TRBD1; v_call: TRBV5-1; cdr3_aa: CASSLGIDRAHEQYF